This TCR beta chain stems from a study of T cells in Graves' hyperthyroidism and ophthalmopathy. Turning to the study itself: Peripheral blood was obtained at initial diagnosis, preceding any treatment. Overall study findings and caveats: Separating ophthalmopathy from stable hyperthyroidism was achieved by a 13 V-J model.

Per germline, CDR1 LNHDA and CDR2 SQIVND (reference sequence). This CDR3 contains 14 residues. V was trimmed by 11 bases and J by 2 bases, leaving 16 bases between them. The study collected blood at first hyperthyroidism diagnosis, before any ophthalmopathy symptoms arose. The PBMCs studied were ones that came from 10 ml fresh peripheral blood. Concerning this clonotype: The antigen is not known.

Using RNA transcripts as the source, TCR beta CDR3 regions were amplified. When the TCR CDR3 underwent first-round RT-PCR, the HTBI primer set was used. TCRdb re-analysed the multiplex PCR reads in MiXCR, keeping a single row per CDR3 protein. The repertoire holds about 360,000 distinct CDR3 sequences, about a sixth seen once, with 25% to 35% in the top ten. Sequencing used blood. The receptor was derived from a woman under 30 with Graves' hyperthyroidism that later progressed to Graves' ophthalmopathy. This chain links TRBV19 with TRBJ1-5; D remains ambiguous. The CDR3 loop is CASHDMGGNQPQHF. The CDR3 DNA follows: TGTGCCTCTCACGACATGGGTGGCAATCAGCCCCAGCATTTT.